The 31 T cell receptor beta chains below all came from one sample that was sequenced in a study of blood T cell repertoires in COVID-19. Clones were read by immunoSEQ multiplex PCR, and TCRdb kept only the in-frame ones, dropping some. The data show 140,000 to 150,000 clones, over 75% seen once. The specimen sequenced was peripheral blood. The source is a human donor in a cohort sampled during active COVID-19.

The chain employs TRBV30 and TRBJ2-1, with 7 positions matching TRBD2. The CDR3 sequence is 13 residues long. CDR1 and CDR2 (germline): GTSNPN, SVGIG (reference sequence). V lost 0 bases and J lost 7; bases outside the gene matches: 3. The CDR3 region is CAWSVRERNEQFF. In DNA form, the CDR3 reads TGTGCCTGGAGTGTGCGGGAGCGAAATGAGCAGTTCTTC.

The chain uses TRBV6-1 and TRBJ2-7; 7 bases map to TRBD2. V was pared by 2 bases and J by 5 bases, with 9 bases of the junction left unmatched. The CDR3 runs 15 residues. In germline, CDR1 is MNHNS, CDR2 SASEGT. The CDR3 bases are TGTGCCAGCAGTGAAAACCACTTGCGGGGGAACGAGCAGTACGTC. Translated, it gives CASSENHLRGNEQYV.

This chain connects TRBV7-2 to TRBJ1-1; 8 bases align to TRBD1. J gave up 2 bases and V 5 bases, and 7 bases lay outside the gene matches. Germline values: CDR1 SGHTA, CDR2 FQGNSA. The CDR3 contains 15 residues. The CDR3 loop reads CASSGTGTGNTEAFF. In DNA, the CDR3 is TGTGCCAGCAGCGGAACCGGGACAGGTAACACTGAAGCTTTCTTT.

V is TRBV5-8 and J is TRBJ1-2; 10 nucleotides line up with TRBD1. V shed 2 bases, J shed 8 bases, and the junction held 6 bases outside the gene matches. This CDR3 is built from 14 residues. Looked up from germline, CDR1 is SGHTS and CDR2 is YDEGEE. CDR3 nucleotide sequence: TGTGCCAGCAGCTTTGGACAGGGGGTACGAGGCTACACCTTC. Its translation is CASSFGQGVRGYTF.

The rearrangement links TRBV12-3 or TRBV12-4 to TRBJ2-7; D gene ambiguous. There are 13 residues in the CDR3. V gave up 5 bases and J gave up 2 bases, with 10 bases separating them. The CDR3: CASSQAKTYEQYF. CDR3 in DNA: TGTGCCAGCAGTCAAGCAAAGACCTACGAGCAGTACTTC.

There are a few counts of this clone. As DNA, the CDR3 is TGTGCCAGCAGTTCTGTAGCGGGAGGGAGGGGTGAGCAGTTCTTC. Protein product: CASSSVAGGRGEQFF. The V call is TRBV28, the J call TRBJ2-1; 11 positions agree with TRBD2. J gave up 9 bases and V 4 bases, and 8 bases lay outside the gene matches. The CDR3 is 15 amino acids. CDR1 and CDR2 from the germline V gene are MDHEN and SYDVKM. Full variable domain (rest looked up from reference TRBV28 and TRBJ2-1): DVKVTQSSRYLVKRTGEKVFLECVQDMDHENMFWYRQDPGLGLRLIYFSYDVKMKEKGDIPEGYSVSREKKERFSLILESASTNQTSMYLCASSSVAGGRGEQFFGPGTRLTVL.

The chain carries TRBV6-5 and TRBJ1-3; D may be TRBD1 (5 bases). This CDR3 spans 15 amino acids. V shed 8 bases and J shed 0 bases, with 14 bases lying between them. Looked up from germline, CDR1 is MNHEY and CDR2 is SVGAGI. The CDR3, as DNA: TGTGCCAGCCGGCCGGGACTGAACTCTGGAAACACCATATATTTT. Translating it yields CASRPGLNSGNTIYF.

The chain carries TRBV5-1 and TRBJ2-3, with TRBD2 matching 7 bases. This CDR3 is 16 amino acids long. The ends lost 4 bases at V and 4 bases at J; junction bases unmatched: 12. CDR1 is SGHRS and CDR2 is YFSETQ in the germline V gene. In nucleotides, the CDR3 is TGCGCCAGCAGCGGCGCGGGGCGGGGAGGGGCAGATACGCAGTATTTT. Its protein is CASSGAGRGGADTQYF.

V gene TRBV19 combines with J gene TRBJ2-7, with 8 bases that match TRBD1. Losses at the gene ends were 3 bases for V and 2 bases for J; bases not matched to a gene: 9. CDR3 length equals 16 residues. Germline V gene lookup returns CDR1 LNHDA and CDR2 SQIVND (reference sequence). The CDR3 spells CASSIRMDRATYEQYF. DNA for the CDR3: TGTGCCAGTAGTATTCGTATGGACAGGGCAACCTACGAGCAGTACTTC.

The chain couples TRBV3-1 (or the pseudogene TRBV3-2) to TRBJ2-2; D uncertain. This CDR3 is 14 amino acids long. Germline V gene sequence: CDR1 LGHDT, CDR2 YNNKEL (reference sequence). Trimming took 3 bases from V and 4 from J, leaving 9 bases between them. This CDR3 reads CASSQAERTGELFF. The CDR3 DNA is TGTGCCAGCAGCCAGGCCGAACGCACCGGGGAGCTGTTTTTT.

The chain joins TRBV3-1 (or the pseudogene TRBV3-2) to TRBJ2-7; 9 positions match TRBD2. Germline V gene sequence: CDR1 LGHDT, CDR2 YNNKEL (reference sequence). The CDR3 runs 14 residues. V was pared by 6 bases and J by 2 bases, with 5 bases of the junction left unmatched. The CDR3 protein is CASSRSGGTYEQYF. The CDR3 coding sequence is TGTGCCAGCAGTCGTAGCGGGGGAACCTACGAGCAGTACTTC.

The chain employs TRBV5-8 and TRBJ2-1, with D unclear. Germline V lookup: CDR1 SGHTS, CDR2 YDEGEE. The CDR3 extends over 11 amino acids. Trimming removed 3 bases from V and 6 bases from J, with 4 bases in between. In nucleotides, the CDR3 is TGTGCCAGCAGCTCCCTCAATGAGCAGTTCTTC. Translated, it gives CASSSLNEQFF. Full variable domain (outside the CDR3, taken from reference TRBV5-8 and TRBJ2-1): EAGVTQSPTHLIKTRGQQATLRCSPISGHTSVYWYQQALGLGLQFLLWYDEGEERNRGNFPPRFSGRQFPNYSSELNVNALELEDSALYLCASSSLNEQFFGPGTRLTVL.

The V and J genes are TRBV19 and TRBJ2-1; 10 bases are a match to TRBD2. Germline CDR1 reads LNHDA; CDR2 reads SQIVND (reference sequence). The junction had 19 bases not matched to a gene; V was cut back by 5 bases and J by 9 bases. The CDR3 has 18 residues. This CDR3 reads CASSGLRGSGGAASEQFF. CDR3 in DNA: TGTGCCAGTAGTGGGCTCCGGGGGAGCGGGGGGGCCGCTAGTGAGCAGTTCTTC.

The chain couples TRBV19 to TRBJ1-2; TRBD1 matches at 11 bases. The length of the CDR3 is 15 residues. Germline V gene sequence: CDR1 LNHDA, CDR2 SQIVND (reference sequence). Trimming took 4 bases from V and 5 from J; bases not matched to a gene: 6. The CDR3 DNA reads TGTGCCAGTAGTACTTGGGACAGGGGGAGGTATGGCTACACCTTC. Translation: CASSTWDRGRYGYTF. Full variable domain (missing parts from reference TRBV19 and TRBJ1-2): DGGITQSPKYLFRKEGQNVTLSCEQNLNHDAMYWYRQDPGQGLRLIYYSQIVNDFQKGDIAEGYSVSREKKESFPLTVTSAQKNPTAFYLCASSTWDRGRYGYTFGSGTRLTVV.

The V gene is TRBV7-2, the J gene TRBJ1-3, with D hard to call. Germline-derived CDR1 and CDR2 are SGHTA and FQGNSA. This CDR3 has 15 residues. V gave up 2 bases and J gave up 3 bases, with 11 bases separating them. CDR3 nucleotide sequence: TGTGCCAGCAGCTTAAACTCCGGGAGTGGAAACACCATATATTTT. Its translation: CASSLNSGSGNTIYF.

The CDR3, as DNA: TGTGCCAGCAGTCCCAAACGGGGTTTGACTGAAGCTTTCTTT. Encoded protein: CASSPKRGLTEAFF. This chain uses TRBV7-9 with TRBJ1-1; the D is unclear. CDR1 and CDR2 (germline): SEHNR, FQNEAQ (reference sequence). V was clipped by 6 bases and J by 5 bases, with 16 bases between them. The CDR3 is made up of 14 amino acids.

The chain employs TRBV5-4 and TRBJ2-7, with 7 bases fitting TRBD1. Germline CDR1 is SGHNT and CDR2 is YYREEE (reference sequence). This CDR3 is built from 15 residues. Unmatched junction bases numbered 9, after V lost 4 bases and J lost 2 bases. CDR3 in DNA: TGTGCCAGCAGCCGGAGAGACAGGGTACCCTACGAGCAGTACGTC. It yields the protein CASSRRDRVPYEQYV.

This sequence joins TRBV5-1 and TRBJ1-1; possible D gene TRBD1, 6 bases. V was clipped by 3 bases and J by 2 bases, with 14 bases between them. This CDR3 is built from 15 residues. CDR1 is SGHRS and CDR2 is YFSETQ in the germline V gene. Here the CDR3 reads CASSSLGGRNTEAFF. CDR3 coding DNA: TGCGCCAGCAGCTCCCTCGGGGGGCGCAACACTGAAGCTTTCTTT.

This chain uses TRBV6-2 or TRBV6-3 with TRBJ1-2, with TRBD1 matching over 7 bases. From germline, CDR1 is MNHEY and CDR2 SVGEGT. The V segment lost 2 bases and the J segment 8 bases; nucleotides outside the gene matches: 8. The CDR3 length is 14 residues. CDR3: CASSYHSTGNGYTF. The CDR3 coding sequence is TGTGCCAGCAGTTACCATTCGACAGGGAACGGCTACACCTTC.

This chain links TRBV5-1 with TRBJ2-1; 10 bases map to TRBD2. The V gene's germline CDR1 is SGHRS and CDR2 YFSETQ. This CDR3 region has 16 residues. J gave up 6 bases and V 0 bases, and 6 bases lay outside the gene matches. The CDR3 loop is CASSLDTAGGGNEQFF. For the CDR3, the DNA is TGCGCCAGCAGCTTGGATACAGCGGGAGGGGGCAATGAGCAGTTCTTC. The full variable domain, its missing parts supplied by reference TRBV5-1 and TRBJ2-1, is KAGVTQTPRYLIKTRGQQVTLSCSPISGHRSVSWYQQTPGQGLQFLFEYFSETQRNKGNFPGRFSGRQFSNSRSEMNVSTLELGDSALYLCASSLDTAGGGNEQFFGPGTRLTVL.

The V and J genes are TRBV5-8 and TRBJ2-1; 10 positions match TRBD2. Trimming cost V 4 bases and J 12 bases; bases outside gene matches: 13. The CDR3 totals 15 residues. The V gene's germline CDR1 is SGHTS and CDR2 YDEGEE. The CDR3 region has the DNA TGTGCCAGCAGCGCCGGGACTAGCGCACTCGGGGGGCAGTTCTTC. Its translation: CASSAGTSALGGQFF.

The CDR3 spells CASSRQDTVNHGYTF. The CDR3 bases are TGTGCCAGCAGTAGACAGGACACAGTTAATCATGGCTACACCTTC. The genes are TRBV5-4 and TRBJ1-2; D is perhaps TRBD1 (6 bases). This CDR3 is 15 amino acids long. Trimming removed 5 bases at V and 6 bases at J, with 20 bases between. CDR1 SGHNT and CDR2 YYREEE come from the germline V gene (reference sequence).

The CDR3 protein is CASSIEGTGNSPLHF. CDR3 sequence (DNA): TGTGCCAGCAGCATAGAAGGGACAGGGAATTCACCCCTCCACTTT. This chain uses TRBV7-2 with TRBJ1-6, with 9 bases fitting TRBD1. This CDR3 comprises 15 residues. Germline-derived CDR1 and CDR2 are SGHTA and FQGNSA. The V segment lost 5 bases and the J segment 7 bases; nucleotides outside the gene matches: 6.

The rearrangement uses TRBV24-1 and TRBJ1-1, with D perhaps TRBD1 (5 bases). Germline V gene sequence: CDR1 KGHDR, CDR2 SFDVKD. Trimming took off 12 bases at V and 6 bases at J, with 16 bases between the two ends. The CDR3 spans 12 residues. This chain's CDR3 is CASASGRSEAFF. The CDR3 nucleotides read TGTGCCTCCGCTTCAGGGCGTTCTGAAGCTTTCTTT.

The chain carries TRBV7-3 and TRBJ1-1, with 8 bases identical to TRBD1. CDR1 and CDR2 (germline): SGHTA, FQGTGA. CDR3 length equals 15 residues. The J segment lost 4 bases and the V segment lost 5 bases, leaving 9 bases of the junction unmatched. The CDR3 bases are TGTGCCAGCAGCGACACCGGGACAGGTACCACTGAAGCTTTCTTT. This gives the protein CASSDTGTGTTEAFF.

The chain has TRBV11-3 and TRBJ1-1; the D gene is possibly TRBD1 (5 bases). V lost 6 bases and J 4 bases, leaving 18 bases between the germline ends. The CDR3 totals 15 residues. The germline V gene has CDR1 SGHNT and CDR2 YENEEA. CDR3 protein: CASSWGGDPATEAFF. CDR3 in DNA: TGTGCCAGCAGTTGGGGGGGGGATCCTGCCACTGAAGCTTTCTTT.

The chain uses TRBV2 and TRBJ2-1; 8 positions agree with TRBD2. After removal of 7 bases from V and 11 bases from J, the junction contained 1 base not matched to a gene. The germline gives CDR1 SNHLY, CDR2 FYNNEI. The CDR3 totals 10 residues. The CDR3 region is CASTGGQQFF. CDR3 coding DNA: TGTGCCAGCACGGGGGGGCAGCAGTTCTTC.

The CDR3 region is CASSPQKLYTEAFF. The CDR3 bases are TGTGCCAGCTCACCACAGAAGCTTTACACTGAAGCTTTCTTT. V and J are TRBV18 and TRBJ1-1, with unresolved D. Trimming removed 1 base at V and 3 bases at J, with 9 bases between. In germline, CDR1 is KGHSH, CDR2 LQKENI. CDR3 length: 14 amino acids. Variable domain in full (rest from reference TRBV18 and TRBJ1-1): NAGVMQNPRHLVRRRGQEARLRCSPMKGHSHVYWYRQLPEEGLKFMVYLQKENIIDESGMPKERFSAEFPKEGPSILRIQQVVRGDSAAYFCASSPQKLYTEAFFGQGTRLTVV.

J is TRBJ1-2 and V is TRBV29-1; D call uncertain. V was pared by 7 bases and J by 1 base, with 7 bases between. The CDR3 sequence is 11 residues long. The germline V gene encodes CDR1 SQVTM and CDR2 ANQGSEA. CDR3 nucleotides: TGCAGCGCAGAGGTTAACTATGGCTACACCTTC. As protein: CSAEVNYGYTF.

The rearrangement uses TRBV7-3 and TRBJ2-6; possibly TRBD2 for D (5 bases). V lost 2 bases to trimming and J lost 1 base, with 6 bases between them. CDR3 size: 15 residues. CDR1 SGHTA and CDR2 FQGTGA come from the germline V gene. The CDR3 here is CASSLEGSGANVLTF. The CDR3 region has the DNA TGTGCCAGCAGCTTAGAGGGATCTGGGGCCAACGTCCTGACTTTC.

The CDR3 loop reads CASSPMDSSYNEQFF. CDR3 coding DNA: TGTGCCAGCTCACCAATGGACTCCTCCTACAATGAGCAGTTCTTC. This chain links TRBV18 with TRBJ2-1, with D possibly being TRBD2 (5 bases). V was clipped by 2 bases and J by 0 bases, with 8 bases between them. Germline CDR1 and CDR2: KGHSH and LQKENI. This CDR3 has 15 amino acids.